The sequence of this TCR beta chain was determined in a study of graft-versus-host responses after intestinal transplantation (dated by TCRdb to the early 2020s). At the level of the whole study: The transplants that recipients received were multivisceral, liver-intestinal, or isolated intestinal. All recipients received anti-thymocyte globulin induction followed by maintenance tacrolimus and steroids for around 3 years. After intestinal transplantation, graft-versus-host and host-versus-graft alloreactive T cell clones in the graft, circulation and bone marrow were tracked using bulk TCR-beta CDR3 sequencing. To identify alloreactive clones, pre-transplant mixed lymphocyte reaction products were sequenced and then compared with unstimulated pre-transplant donor and recipient T cells. The cohort enrolled 20 to 30 intestinal transplant recipients including one retransplant, and a few patients lacking pretransplant specimens were excluded. A peak of at least 4% donor T cells among recipient peripheral blood mononuclear cells was the definition used for donor T cell macrochimerism. Instead of going to the commercial service, samples from a few later patients were sequenced in-house on an Illumina MiSeq and processed with MiXCR.

Including cysteine and phenylalanine, the CDR3 has 16 amino acids. Just the 48-base CDR3 DNA is kept, in frame starting at base 1. The V end loses 6 bases and the J end loses 2 bases, and a stretch of 16 bases separates them. CDR1 and CDR2, per the germline V gene, are SNHLY and FYNNEI. The time point label of this sample denotes: cells obtained before transplantation from donor or recipient. CD3+CD4+ and CD3+CD8+ populations were FACS-sorted from unstimulated pre-transplant donor and recipient cells taken from spleen or lymph nodes. Comments on this clone: Its antigen has not been determined. Qualities for individual bases were not recorded, and no much larger clone is one base off.

Library creation used the immunoSEQ multiplex PCR assay. For most patients, genomic DNA was isolated using the Qiagen DNeasy Blood and Tissue Kit and was shipped frozen to Adaptive Biotechnologies for TCR sequencing. For most patients, genomic DNA was subjected to high-throughput TCR-beta CDR3 sequencing by Adaptive Biotechnologies. Processing in the source paper ran as follows. Adaptive's ImmunoSEQ software supplied the TCR sequencing data for about 18 patients, while MiXCR and VDJtools were used to process three other patients. To correct CD4 versus CD8 sorting errors, sequences present in both subsets at a frequency ratio below 5:1 were removed. CDR3 nucleotide sequences shared by donor and recipient were removed because the origin of these sequences could not be assigned. At least 2-fold expansion over unstimulated cells and a minimum CFSE-low frequency of 0.002% (template counts) or 0.001% (read counts) were required for clones to be classified as alloreactive. A clone was considered mappable if detected in the sequenced pre-transplant spleen, lymph node, or MLR CFSE-low populations of the donor or recipient. Cumulative frequency of alloreactive clones was calculated as a percentage of all sequences weighted by copy number. TCRdb took this table from immuneACCESS and kept in-frame rearrangements with V and J called. Such tables lack part of the clones; where checked against another copy, unresolved V genes explain under half of the gap, and the rest is unexplained. V, J and clone size are taken as reported in that table, and D and trimming were inferred from the DNA itself. The sample table shows 95,000 to 110,000 clones, and over 85% are seen once. The top ten hold 0.9% to 1.5% of the sample.

Overall study results and their limits: Patients with donor T cell macrochimerism had high GvH to HvG T cell clonal ratios in their allografts. GvH clones were detected in recipient bone marrow, and some of these GvH clones were observed earlier in ileal mucosa or blood, consistent with an intestinal mucosal origin. The conclusions were limited by the relatively low number and heterogeneity of the intestinal transplant patients. Peak levels of circulating GvH clones were associated with declines in HvG clones early after transplant.

The sequence links TRBV2 to TRBJ2-2; TRBD2 is a possible D gene, resting on 6 matching bases. This TCR derives from a human donor who received an intestinal transplant. This specimen was unstimulated CD8+ T cells sorted from spleen or lymph node cells, taken before intestinal transplant. The nucleotides are TGTGCCAGCAGGCCCCGGGGAGGAGCCAACACCGGGGAGCTGTTTTTT. This translates into CASRPRGGANTGELFF.